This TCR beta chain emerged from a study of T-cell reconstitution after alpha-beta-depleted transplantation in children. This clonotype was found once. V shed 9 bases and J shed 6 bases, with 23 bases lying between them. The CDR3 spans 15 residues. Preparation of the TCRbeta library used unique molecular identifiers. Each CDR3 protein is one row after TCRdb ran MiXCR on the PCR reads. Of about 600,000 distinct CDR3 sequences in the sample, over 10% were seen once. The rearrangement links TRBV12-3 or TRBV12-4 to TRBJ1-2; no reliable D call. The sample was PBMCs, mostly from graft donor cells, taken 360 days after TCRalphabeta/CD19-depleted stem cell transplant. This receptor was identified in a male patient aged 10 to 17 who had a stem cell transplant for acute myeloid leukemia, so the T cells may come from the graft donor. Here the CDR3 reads CASTPRFKRGDGYTF. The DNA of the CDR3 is TGTGCCAGTACCCCGCGATTTAAACGTGGGGATGGCTACACCTTC.